This T cell receptor (beta chain) was identified during a study of blood T cell repertoires in COVID-19 (dated by TCRdb to 2018 to 2021). Some background on the complete study: Samples from collaborators originated in the United States, Italy and Spain and spanned both the acute and convalescent phases of COVID-19. The prospective study material was composed of cDNA or gDNA derived from T cells, B-cell-depleted T cells, or PBMCs. Subjects who had been exposed to COVID-19, were actively infected with it, or had recovered from it provided the deeply sampled blood TCRbeta repertoires that made up the dataset. The repertoires were made available in a free public database intended to serve as a resource for research on the immune response to SARS-CoV-2. Samples were obtained from the ongoing ImmuneRACE study (first 160 participants) and from some 1,200 subjects provided by 6 global collaborators. A de-identified subject ID, COVID-19 status, age in years and sex were almost always included in the sample metadata. Where HLA class I and class II types were available, the types were taken from metadata supplied by the sample provider, not from assay-based typing.

Findings and caveats that apply to the study as a whole: The amount of clinical and demographic metadata varied by source and participant and was provided uncurated.

In the case of this clone: The clone's antigen remains unknown. No per-base quality is available; no much larger clone lies one base away.

Ends trimmed: V by 6 bases, J by 8 bases; bases unmatched to a gene: 12. Inclusive of the bounding cysteine and phenylalanine, the CDR3 is 16 residues long. The retained sequence is limited to the CDR3, 48 bases, with the frame set at the first base. The germline V gene (reference sequence) supplies CDR1 PRHDT and CDR2 FYEKMQ. TCRbeta CDR3 regions were amplified from genomic DNA using the immunoSEQ Assay, a bias-controlled multiplex PCR. On the study's bioinformatics: Within the assay, amplification of reference gene primers was used to estimate how many nucleated cells each sample contained. Sequence reads were collapsed and filtered to measure the absolute abundance of every unique TCRbeta CDR3 rearrangement. For each sample, productive Simpson clonality was calculated by taking the square root of Simpson's diversity index across productive rearrangements. Sourced from immuneACCESS, this table was stored by TCRdb with only in-frame sequences that have V and J called. A share of the clones is absent; for the studies checked, an unresolved V gene accounts for under half, and the remainder has no known explanation. The DNA gave D and trimming, while V, J and clone size come from that table. The sample table shows about 300,000 clones, and 85% to 90% are seen once. Over 5.5% of the sample belongs to the ten largest clones.

One collaborating source in Seattle enrolled patients while the patients were actively infected and followed the patients over time throughout the course of disease. The collaborating institutions used their own protocols to collect whole blood in K2EDTA tubes. Collaborator samples were shipped for TCRbeta analysis as frozen whole blood, isolated PBMCs, or DNA extracted from either sample type. The material sequenced was peripheral blood. The chain couples TRBV13 to TRBJ2-1; 11 bases in the middle match TRBD2. The clonotype originates from a woman between 45 and 60 years old with COVID-19, enrolled during active disease. The CDR3 loop reads CASSPAGTSGSHEQFF. The sequenced DNA: TGTGCCAGCAGTCCTGCCGGGACTAGCGGCTCACATGAGCAGTTCTTC. The full variable domain, completed from the reference TRBV13 and TRBJ2-1 proteins outside the CDR3, reads AAGVIQSPRHLIKEKRETATLKCYPIPRHDTVYWYQQGPGQDPQFLISFYEKMQSDKGSIPDRFSAQQFSDYHSELNMSSLELGDSALYFCASSPAGTSGSHEQFFGPGTRLTVL.